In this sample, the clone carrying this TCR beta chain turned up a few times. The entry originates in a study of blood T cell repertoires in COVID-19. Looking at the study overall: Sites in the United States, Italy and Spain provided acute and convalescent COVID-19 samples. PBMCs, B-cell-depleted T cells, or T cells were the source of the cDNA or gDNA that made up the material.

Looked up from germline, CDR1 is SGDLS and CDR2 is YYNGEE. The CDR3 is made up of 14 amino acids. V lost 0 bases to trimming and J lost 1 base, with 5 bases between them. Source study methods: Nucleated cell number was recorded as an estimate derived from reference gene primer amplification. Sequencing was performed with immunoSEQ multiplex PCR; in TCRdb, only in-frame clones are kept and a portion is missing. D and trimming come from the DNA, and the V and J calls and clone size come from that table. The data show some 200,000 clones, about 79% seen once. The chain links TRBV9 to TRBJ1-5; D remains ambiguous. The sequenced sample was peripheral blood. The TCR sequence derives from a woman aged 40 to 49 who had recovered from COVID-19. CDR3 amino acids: CASSVVRSNQPQHF. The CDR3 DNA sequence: TGTGCCAGCAGCGTAGTCAGGAGCAATCAGCCCCAGCATTTT. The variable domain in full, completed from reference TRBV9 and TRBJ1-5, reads DSGVTQTPKHLITATGQRVTLRCSPRSGDLSVYWYQQSLDQGLQFLIQYYNGEERAKGNILERFSAQQFPDLHSELNLSSLELGDSALYFCASSVVRSNQPQHFGDGTRLSIL.